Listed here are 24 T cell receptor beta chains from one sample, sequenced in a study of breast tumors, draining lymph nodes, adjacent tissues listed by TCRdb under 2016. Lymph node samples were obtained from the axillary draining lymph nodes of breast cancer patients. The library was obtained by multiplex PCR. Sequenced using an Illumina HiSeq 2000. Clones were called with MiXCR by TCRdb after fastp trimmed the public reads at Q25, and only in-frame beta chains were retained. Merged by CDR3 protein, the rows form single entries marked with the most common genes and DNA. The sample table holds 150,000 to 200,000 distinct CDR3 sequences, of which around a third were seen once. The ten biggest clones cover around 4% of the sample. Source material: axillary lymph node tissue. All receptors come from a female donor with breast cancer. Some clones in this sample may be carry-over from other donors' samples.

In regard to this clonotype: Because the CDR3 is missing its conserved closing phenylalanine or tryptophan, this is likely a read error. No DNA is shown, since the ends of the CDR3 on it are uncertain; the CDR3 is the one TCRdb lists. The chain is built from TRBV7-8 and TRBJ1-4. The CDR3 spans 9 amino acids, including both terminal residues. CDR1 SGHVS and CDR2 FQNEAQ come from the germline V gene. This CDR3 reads CASSSPGFL.

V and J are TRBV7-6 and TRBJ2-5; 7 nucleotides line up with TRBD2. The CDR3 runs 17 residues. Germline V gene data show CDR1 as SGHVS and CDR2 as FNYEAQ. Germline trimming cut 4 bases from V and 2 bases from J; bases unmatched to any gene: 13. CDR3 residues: CASSSTSGIGEQETQYF. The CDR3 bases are TGTGCCAGCAGCTCGACAAGCGGGATCGGCGAGCAAGAGACCCAGTACTTC. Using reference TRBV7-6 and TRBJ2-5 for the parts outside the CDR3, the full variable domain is GAGVSQSPRYKVTKRGQDVALRCDPISGHVSLYWYRQALGQGPEFLTYFNYEAQQDKSGLPNDRFSAERPEGSISTLTIQRTEQRDSAMYRCASSSTSGIGEQETQYFGPGTRLLVL.

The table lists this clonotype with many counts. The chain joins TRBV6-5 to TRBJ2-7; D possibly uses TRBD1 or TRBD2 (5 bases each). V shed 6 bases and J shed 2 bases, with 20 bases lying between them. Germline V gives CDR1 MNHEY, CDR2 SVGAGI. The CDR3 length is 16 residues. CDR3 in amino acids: CASREDGGGAAYEQYF. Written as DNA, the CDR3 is TGTGCCAGCAGAGAAGATGGTGGGGGTGCCGCCTACGAGCAGTACTTC.

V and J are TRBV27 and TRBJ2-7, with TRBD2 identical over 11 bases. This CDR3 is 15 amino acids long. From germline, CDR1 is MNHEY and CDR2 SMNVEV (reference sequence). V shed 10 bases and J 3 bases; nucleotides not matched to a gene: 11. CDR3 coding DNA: TGTGCCACCCGGATAGCGGGAGGGCTCGTCTACGAGCAGTACTTC. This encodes CATRIAGGLVYEQYF.

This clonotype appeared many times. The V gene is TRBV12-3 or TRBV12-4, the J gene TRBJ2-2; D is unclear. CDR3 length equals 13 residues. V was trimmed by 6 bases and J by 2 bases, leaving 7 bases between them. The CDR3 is CASRAPNTGELFF. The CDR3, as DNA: TGTGCCAGCAGGGCGCCAAACACCGGGGAGCTGTTTTTT.

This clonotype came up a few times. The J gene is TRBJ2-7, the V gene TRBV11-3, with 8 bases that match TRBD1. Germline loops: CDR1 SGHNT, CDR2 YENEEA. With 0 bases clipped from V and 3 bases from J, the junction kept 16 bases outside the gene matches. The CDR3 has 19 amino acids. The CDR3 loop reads CASSLDTPAQGVPLYEQYF. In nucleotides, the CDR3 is TGTGCCAGCAGCTTAGATACCCCGGCACAGGGGGTCCCTCTCTACGAGCAGTACTTC. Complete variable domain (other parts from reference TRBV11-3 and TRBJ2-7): EAGVVQSPRYKIIEKKQPVAFWCNPISGHNTLYWYLQNLGQGPELLIRYENEEAVDDSQLPKDRFSAERLKGVDSTLKIQPAELGDSAVYLCASSLDTPAQGVPLYEQYFGPGTRLTVT.

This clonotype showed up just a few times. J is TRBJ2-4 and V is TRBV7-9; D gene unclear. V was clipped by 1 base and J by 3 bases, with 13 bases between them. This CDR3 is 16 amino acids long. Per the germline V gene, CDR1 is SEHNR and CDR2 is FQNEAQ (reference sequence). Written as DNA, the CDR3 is TGTGCCAGCAGCTTAGTGGATCAGGCGAACAAAAACATTCAGTACTTC. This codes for CASSLVDQANKNIQYF.

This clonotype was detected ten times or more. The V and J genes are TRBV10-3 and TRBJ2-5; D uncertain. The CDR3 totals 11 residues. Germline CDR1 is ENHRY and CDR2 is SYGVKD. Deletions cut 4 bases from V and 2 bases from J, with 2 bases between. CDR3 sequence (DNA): TGTGCCATCAGTGTACAAGAGACCCAGTACTTC. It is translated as CAISVQETQYF.

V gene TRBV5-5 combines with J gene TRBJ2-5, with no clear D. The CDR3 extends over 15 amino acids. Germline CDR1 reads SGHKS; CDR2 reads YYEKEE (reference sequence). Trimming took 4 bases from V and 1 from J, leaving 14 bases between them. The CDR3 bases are TGTGCCAGCAGCCCTCCGTCTGCGCGCCAAGAGACCCAGTACTTC. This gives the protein CASSPPSARQETQYF.

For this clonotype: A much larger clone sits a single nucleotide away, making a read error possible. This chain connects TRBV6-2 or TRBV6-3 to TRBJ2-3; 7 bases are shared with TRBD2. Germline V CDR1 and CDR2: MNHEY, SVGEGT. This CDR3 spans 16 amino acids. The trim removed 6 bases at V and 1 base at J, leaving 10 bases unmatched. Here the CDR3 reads CASSPKTSRGTDTQYF. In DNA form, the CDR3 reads TGTGCCAGCAGCCCGAAGACTAGCCGCGGCACAGATACGCAGTATTTT.

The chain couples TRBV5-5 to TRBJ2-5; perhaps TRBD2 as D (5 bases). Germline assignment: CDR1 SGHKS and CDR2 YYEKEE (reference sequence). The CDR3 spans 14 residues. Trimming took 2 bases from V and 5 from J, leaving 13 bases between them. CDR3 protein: CASSFNLARETQYF. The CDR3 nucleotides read TGTGCCAGCAGCTTCAACTTAGCGCGGGAGACCCAGTACTTC.

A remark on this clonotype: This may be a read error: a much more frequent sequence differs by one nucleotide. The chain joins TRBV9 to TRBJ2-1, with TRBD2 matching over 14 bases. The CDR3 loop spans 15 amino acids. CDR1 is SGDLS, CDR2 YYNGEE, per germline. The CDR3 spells CAGSLTSGRGYEQFF. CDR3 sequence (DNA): TGTGCCGGCAGCCTGACTAGCGGGAGGGGGTATGAGCAGTTCTTC.

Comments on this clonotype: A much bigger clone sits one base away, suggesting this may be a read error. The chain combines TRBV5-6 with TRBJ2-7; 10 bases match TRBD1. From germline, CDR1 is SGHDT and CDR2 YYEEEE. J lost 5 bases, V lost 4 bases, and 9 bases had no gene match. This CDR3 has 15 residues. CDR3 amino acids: CASSRGQGTRNEQYF. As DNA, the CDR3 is TGTGCCAGCAGCAGGGGACAGGGGACAAGAAACGAGCAGTACTTC.

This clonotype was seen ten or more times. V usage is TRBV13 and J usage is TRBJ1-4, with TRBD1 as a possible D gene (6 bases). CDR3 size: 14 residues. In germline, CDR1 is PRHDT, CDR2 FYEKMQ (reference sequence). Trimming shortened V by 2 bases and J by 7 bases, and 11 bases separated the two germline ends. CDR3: CASSLRTEPEKLFF. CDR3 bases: TGTGCCAGCAGCTTAAGGACAGAACCTGAAAAACTGTTTTTT.

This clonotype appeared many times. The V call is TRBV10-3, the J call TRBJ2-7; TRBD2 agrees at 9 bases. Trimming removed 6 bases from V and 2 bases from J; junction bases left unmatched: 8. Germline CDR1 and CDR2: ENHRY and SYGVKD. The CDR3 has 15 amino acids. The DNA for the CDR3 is TGTGCCATCAGCCCGGGACTAGCACCACCCTACGAGCAGTACTTC. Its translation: CAISPGLAPPYEQYF.

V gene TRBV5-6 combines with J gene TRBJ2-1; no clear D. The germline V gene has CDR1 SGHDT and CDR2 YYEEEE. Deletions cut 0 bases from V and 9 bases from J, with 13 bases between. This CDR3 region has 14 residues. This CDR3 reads CASSLGLAPSEQFF. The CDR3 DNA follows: TGTGCCAGCAGCTTGGGGCTGGCCCCTAGTGAGCAGTTCTTC.

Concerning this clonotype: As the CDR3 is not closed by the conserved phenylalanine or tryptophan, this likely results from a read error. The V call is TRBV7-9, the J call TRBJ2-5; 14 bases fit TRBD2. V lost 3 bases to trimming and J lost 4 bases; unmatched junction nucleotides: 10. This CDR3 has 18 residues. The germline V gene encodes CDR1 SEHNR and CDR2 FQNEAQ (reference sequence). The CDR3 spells CASSLEQTSGGGIETQYL. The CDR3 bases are TGTGCCAGCAGCTTGGAGCAGACTAGCGGGGGGGGTATAGAGACCCAGTACCTC.

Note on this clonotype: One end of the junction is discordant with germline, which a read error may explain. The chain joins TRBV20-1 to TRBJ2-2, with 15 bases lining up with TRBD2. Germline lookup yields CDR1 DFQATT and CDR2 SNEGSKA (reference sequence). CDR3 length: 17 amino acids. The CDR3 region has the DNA TGCGGTGCCTCGGGACTAGCGGGGGGAGGTAACACCGGGGAGCTGTTTTTT. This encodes CGASGLAGGGNTGELFF.

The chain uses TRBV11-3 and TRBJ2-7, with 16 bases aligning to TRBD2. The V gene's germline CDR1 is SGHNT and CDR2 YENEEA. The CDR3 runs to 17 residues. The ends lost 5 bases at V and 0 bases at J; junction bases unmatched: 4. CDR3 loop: CASSPGLAGGSSYEQYF. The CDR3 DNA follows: TGTGCCAGCAGCCCGGGACTAGCGGGGGGGTCCTCCTACGAGCAGTACTTC.

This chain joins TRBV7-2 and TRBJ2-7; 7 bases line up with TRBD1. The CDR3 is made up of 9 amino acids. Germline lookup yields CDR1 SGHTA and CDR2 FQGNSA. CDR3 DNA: TGTGCCAGCAGCCCAAGACAGGGCGTC. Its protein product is CASSPRQGV.

Here the CDR3 DNA reads TGTGCCAGCATCACAAAAGGGTGGGGAGGGACCAGCATGAACACTGAAGCTTTCTTT. This codes for CASITKGWGGTSMNTEAFF. The gene calls are TRBV6-6 and TRBJ1-1; the D gene is possibly TRBD1 (5 bases). Germline V gene sequence: CDR1 MNHNY, CDR2 SVGAGI (reference sequence). V was clipped by 7 bases and J by 0 bases, with 27 bases between them. The CDR3 covers 19 residues.

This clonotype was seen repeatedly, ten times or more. CDR3 sequence reads: CAKTTGSVNQPQHF. CDR3 nucleotides: TGTGCCAAAACTACAGGTTCGGTAAATCAGCCCCAGCATTTT. The chain employs TRBV24-1 and TRBJ1-5, with a weak D call TRBD1 (5 bases). V lost 11 bases and J lost 4, with 17 bases in between. Germline V CDR1 and CDR2: KGHDR, SFDVKD. The CDR3 has 14 residues.

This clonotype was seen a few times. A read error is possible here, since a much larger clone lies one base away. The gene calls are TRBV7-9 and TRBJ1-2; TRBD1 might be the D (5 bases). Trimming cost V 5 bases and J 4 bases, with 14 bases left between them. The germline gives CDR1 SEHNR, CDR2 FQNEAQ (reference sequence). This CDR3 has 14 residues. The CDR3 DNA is TGTGCCAGCAGCCCAGGGCGGGAAATCTATGGCTACACCTTC. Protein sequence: CASSPGREIYGYTF.

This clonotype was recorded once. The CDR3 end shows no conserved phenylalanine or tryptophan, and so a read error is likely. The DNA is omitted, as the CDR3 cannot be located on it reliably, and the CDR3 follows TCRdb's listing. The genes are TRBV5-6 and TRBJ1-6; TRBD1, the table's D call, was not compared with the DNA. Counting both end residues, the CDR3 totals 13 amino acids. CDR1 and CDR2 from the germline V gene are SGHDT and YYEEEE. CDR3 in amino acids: CASSLGDRAPLLS.